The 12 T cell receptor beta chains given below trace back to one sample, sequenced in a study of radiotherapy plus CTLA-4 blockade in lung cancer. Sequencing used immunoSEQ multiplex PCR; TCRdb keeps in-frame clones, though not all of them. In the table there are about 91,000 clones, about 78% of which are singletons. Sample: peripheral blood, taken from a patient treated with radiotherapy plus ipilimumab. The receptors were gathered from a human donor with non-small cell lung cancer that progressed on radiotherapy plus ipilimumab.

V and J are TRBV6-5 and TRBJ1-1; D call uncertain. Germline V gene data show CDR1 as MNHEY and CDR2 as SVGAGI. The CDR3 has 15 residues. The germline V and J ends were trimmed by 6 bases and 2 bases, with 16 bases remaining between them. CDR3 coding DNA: TGTGCCAGCAGCGACGATGCATTGGGCAACACTGAAGCTTTCTTT. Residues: CASSDDALGNTEAFF.

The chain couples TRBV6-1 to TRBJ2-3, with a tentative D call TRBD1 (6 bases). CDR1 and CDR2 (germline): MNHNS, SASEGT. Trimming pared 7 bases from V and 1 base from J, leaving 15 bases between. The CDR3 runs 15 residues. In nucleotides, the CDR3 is TGTGCCAGCACCGAGGGGGACACACGCACAGATACGCAGTATTTT. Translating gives CASTEGDTRTDTQYF.

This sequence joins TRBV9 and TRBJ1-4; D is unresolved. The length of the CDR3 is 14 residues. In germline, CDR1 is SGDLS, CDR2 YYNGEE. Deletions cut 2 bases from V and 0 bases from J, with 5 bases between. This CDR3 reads CASSVLATNEKLFF. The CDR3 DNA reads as TGTGCCAGCAGCGTGCTGGCAACTAATGAAAAACTGTTTTTT.

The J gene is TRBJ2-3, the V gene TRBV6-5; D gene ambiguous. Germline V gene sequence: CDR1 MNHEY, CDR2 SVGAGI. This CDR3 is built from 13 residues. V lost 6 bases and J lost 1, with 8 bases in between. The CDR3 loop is CASRAPGTDTQYF. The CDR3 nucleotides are TGTGCCAGCAGGGCGCCAGGCACAGATACGCAGTATTTT.

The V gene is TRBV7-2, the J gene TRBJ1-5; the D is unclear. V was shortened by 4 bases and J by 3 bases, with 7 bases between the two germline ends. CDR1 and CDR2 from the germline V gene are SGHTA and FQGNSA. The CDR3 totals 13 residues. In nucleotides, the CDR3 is TGTGCCAGCAGCTCAGATTACAATCAGCCCCAGCATTTT. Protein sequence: CASSSDYNQPQHF.

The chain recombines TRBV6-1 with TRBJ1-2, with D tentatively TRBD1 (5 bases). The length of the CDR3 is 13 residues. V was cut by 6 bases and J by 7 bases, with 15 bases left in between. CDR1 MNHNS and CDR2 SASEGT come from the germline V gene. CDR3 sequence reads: CASRPMGRAGYTF. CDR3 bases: TGTGCCAGCAGACCAATGGGCAGGGCTGGCTACACCTTC.

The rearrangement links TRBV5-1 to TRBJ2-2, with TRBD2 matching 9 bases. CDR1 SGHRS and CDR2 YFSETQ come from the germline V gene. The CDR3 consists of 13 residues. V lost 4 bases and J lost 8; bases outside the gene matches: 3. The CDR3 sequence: CASSVAGEGELFF. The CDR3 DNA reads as TGCGCCAGCAGCGTAGCGGGAGAGGGGGAGCTGTTTTTT. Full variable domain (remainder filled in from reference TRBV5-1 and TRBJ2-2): KAGVTQTPRYLIKTRGQQVTLSCSPISGHRSVSWYQQTPGQGLQFLFEYFSETQRNKGNFPGRFSGRQFSNSRSEMNVSTLELGDSALYLCASSVAGEGELFFGEGSRLTVL.

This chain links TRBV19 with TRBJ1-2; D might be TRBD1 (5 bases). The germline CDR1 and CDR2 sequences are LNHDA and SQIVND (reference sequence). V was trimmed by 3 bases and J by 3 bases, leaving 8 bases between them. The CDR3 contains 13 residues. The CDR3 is CASSILGDYGYTF. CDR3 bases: TGTGCCAGTAGTATCTTAGGGGACTATGGCTACACCTTC.

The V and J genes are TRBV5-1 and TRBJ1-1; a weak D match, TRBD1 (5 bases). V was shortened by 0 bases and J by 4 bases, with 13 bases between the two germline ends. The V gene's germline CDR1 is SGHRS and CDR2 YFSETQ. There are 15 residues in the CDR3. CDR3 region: CASSLEGAPSTEAFF. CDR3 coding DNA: TGCGCCAGCAGCTTGGAAGGGGCTCCCAGCACTGAAGCTTTCTTT.

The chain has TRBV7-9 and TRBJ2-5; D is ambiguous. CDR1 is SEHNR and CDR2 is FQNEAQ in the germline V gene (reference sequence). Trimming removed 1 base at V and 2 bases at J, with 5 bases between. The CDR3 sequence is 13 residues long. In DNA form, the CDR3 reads TGTGCCAGCAGCTTAGGCGTGCAAGAGACCCAGTACTTC. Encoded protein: CASSLGVQETQYF.

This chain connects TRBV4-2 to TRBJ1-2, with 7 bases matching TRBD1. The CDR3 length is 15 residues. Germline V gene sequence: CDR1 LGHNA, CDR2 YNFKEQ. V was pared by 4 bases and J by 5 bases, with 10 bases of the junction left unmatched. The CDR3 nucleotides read TGTGCCAGCAGCCGGGCCACAGGGGAGGGGTATGGCTACACCTTC. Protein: CASSRATGEGYGYTF.

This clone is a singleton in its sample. The CDR3: CASSQDRDRGNQPQHF. CDR3 sequence (DNA): TGCGCCAGCAGCCAAGATCGAGACAGGGGGAATCAGCCCCAGCATTTT. The V and J genes are TRBV4-3 and TRBJ1-5; 9 positions agree with TRBD1. The CDR3 contains 16 residues. Trimming removed 0 bases from V and 4 bases from J; junction bases left unmatched: 4. The germline gives CDR1 LGHNA, CDR2 YSLEER.